The clone carrying this T cell receptor (beta chain) was seen a handful of times. As yet, its antigen is unknown. This sample was included in a study of CD8 T cells in ankylosing spondylitis. Study-level results: Blood of patients with ankylosing spondylitis appeared to be characterized by a TCR beta motif of eight highly homologous variants.

Researchers built TCR beta libraries using quantitative 5'-RACE with molecular barcodes. Via MiXCR, TCRdb re-called the 5' RACE reads, giving one row per CDR3 protein. Of a few hundred thousand distinct CDR3 sequences listed, 8% are singletons. The V end lost 1 base, the J end lost 6 bases, and 10 bases lay between the germline ends. This CDR3 has 13 amino acids. Germline V lookup: CDR1 SGHTA, CDR2 FQGTGA. The chain uses TRBV7-3 and TRBJ2-7; D may be TRBD2 (5 bases). This clonotype was obtained from a male donor with ankylosing spondylitis. Sequencing was done on a sample of blood, either unsorted or a sorted T cell fraction (not recorded which). CDR3 in DNA: TGTGCCAGCAGCTTAAATCCAGGACTCGAGCAGTACTTC. This gives the protein CASSLNPGLEQYF. The full variable domain, with the rest looked up from reference TRBV7-3 and TRBJ2-7, is GAGVSQTPSNKVTEKGKYVELRCDPISGHTALYWYRQSLGQGPEFLIYFQGTGAADDSGLPNDRFFAVRPEGSVSTLKIQRTERGDSAVYLCASSLNPGLEQYFGPGTRLTVT.